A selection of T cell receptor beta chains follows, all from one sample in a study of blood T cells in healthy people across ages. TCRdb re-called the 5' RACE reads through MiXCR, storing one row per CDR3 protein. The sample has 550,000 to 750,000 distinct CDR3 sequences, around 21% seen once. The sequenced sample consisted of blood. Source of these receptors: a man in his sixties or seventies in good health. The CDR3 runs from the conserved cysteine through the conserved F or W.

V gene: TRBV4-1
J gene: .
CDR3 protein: CASSQGPGDTQHF

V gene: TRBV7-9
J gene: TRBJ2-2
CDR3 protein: CASSFTVGGSNTGELFF

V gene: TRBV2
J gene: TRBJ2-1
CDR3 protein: CASSEDRGLAIF

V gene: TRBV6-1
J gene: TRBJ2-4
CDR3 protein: CASSEADRDIQYF

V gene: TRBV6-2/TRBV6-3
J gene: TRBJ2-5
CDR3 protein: CASSSRVAGLLETQYF

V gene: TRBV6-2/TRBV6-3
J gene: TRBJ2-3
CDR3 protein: CASSYSTDPDTQYF

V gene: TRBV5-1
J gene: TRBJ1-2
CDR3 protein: CASSLDTDRGAYGYTF

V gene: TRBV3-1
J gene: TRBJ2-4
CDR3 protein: CASSQEYIQYF

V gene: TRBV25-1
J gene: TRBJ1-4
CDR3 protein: CASSEFPQGEKLSF

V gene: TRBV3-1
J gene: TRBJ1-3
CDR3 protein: CASSHFSGNTIYF

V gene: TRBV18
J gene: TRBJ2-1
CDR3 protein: CASSPTIDLGSGAYNEQFF

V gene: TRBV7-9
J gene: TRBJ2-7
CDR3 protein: CASSFYRTAGGYEQYF

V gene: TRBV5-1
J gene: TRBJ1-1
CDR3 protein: CASSLGAGRVNTEAFF

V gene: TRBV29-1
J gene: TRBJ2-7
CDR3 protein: CSVGQGVSEQYF

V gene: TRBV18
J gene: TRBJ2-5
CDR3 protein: CASSALARETQYF

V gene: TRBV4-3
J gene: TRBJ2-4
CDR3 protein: CASSQGIVLQAGEAKNIQYF

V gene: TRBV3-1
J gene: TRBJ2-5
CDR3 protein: CASSSRSGRETQYF

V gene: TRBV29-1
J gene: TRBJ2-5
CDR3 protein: CSVGTGIQETQYF

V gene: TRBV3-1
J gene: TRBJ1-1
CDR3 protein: CASSRNGRAAEAFF

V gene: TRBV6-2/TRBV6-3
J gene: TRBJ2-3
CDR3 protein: CASTSGAGGPRDTQYF

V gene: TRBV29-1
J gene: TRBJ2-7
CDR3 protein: CSVTDDRTYEQYF

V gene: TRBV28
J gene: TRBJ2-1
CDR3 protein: CASSLLAGGSVNEQFF

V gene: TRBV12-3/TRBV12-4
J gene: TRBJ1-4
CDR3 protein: CASRRDRKNEKLFF

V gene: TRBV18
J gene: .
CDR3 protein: CTSSTEAEYSYEQYF

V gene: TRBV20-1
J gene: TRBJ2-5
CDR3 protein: CSASIVPETQYF

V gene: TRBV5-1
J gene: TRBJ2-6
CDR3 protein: CASSLYRGSGANVQTF

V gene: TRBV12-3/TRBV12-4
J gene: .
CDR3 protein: CASSRRTSGRYNEQFF